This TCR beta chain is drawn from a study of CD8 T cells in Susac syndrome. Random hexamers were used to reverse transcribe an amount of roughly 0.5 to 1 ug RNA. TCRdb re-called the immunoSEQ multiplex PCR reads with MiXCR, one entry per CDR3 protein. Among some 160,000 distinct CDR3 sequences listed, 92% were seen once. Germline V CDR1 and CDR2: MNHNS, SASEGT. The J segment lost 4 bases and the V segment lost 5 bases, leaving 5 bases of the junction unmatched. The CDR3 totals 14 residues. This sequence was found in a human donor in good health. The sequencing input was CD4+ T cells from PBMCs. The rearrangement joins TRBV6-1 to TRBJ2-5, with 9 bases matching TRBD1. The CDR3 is CASSSGTGLETQYF. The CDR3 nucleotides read TGTGCCAGCAGTTCTGGGACAGGGCTAGAGACCCAGTACTTC.